This T cell receptor (delta chain) was found in a study of gamma-delta T cells after stem cell transplantation. TCRdb re-called the RT-PCR reads through CATT. The sample has fewer than 5,500 delta-chain clones, 15% to 20% seen once. CDR1 is TSWWSYY, CDR2 QGS, per germline. The V gene end was trimmed by 2 bases and the J gene end by 4 bases; junction bases not matched to a gene: 22. This CDR3 has 22 amino acids. The chain uses TRDV1 and TRDJ1; 13 bases match TRDD3. The J gene is not listed in TCRdb, so it was assigned here from a DNA match to germline. This TCR came from a human donor. It is not recorded whose cells these are; they may come from a transplant donor. Sequencing used gamma-delta T cells. The chain's CDR3 is CALGERTCLITGGYAGHDKLIF. The CDR3 coding sequence is TGTGCTCTTGGGGAAAGAACCTGCCTCATTACTGGGGGATACGCAGGGCACGATAAACTCATCTTT.